Listed here are 13 T cell receptor beta chains from one sample, sequenced in a study of blood T cell repertoires in COVID-19. Some clones are missing from TCRdb's copy, which holds only in-frame ones; the method was immunoSEQ multiplex PCR. In the table there are 210,000 or so clones, 88% of which are singletons. Input material: peripheral blood. The receptors here all came from a woman in her sixties with acute or convalescent COVID-19.

V is TRBV19 and J is TRBJ1-2; D is unresolved. From germline, CDR1 is LNHDA and CDR2 SQIVND (reference sequence). Trimming took 4 bases from V and 8 from J, leaving 17 bases between them. The CDR3 contains 14 residues. The CDR3, as DNA: TGTGCCAGTAGTAAGAGGGCCGGAGGGATGGGCTACACCTTC. This sequence encodes CASSKRAGGMGYTF.

The J gene is TRBJ2-7, the V gene TRBV12-3 or TRBV12-4; D is perhaps TRBD2 (5 bases). The CDR3 has 12 amino acids. V was clipped by 1 base and J by 6 bases, with 7 bases between them. The CDR3 coding sequence is TGTGCCAGCAGTTTAGGGGAGATCGAGCAGTACTTC. Protein product: CASSLGEIEQYF.

The rearrangement joins TRBV5-5 to TRBJ1-3; 7 bases are a match to TRBD1. The CDR3 runs 18 residues. CDR1 SGHKS and CDR2 YYEKEE come from the germline V gene (reference sequence). V was pared by 0 bases and J by 2 bases, with 11 bases of the junction left unmatched. Here the CDR3 DNA reads TGTGCCAGCAGCTTGGGCCTTCTACAGGGGAGCCCTGGAAACACCATATATTTT. This gives the protein CASSLGLLQGSPGNTIYF.

J is TRBJ2-5 and V is TRBV6-5; 7 nucleotides line up with TRBD1. Germline V gives CDR1 MNHEY, CDR2 SVGAGI. With 7 bases clipped from V and 7 bases from J, the junction kept 15 bases outside the gene matches. The CDR3 totals 15 residues. Here the CDR3 DNA reads TGTGCCAGCACCCAACCAAAGGACAGGAGCGGGACCCAGTACTTC. This translates into CASTQPKDRSGTQYF.

The rearrangement links TRBV6-5 to TRBJ1-3, with 8 bases fitting TRBD1. CDR3 length equals 13 residues. Germline V gene sequence: CDR1 MNHEY, CDR2 SVGAGI. V trimming: 6 bases; J trimming: 4 bases; junction bases outside the gene matches: 2. The CDR3 DNA reads TGTGCCAGCAGCGGGACAGGCGGAAACACCATATATTTT. As protein: CASSGTGGNTIYF.

The gene calls are TRBV19 and TRBJ2-1; tentative D call: TRBD2 (6 bases). The CDR3 runs to 15 residues. Trimming removed 3 bases from V and 4 bases from J, with 13 bases in between. The V gene's germline CDR1 is LNHDA and CDR2 SQIVND (reference sequence). Here the CDR3 DNA reads TGTGCCAGTAGTATTCGCAGCGGGCCTTACAATGAGCAGTTCTTC. This codes for CASSIRSGPYNEQFF. Together with reference TRBV19 and TRBJ2-1, the CDR3 gives the full variable domain: DGGITQSPKYLFRKEGQNVTLSCEQNLNHDAMYWYRQDPGQGLRLIYYSQIVNDFQKGDIAEGYSVSREKKESFPLTVTSAQKNPTAFYLCASSIRSGPYNEQFFGPGTRLTVL.

The genes are TRBV7-2 and TRBJ2-1, with a weak D call TRBD1 (5 bases). The germline V gene encodes CDR1 SGHTA and CDR2 FQGNSA. The CDR3 sequence is 14 residues long. Trimming left V 4 bases short and J 6 bases short, with 13 bases between. The CDR3 protein is CASSWLRRGNEQFF. Written as DNA, the CDR3 is TGTGCCAGCAGCTGGTTAAGAAGGGGCAATGAGCAGTTCTTC.

The gene calls are TRBV14 and TRBJ1-2; D call uncertain. The CDR3 consists of 15 residues. Trimming stripped 3 bases from V and 3 bases from J, with 14 bases between. CDR1 is SGHDN and CDR2 is FVKESK in the germline V gene. Here the CDR3 reads CASSHLPRGDYGYTF. DNA of the CDR3: TGTGCCAGCAGCCATCTCCCCCGAGGCGACTATGGCTACACCTTC.

This clone is a singleton in its sample. The chain joins TRBV14 to TRBJ1-3, with D possibly matching TRBD1 (6 bases). The CDR3 is 15 amino acids. Germline V gene data show CDR1 as SGHDN and CDR2 as FVKESK. V lost 4 bases, J lost 2 bases, and 12 bases lay in between. The CDR3 sequence is CASSRQGTTGNTIYF. The DNA for the CDR3 is TGTGCCAGCAGCCGTCAGGGGACTACTGGAAACACCATATATTTT.

This clone was observed a handful of times. V gene TRBV12-5 combines with J gene TRBJ1-2, with 10 nucleotides matching TRBD1. V shed 0 bases, J shed 4 bases, and the junction held 5 bases outside the gene matches. Per germline, CDR1 LGHNT and CDR2 FRNRAP. This CDR3 spans 16 amino acids. CDR3 sequence (DNA): TGTGCTAGTGGTTTGGTACGGACAGGGGGTTTCTATGGCTACACCTTC. Translating gives CASGLVRTGGFYGYTF. The full variable domain, in which reference TRBV12-5 and TRBJ1-2 provide the parts outside the CDR3, is DARVTQTPRHKVTEMGQEVTMRCQPILGHNTVFWYRQTMMQGLELLAYFRNRAPLDDSGMPKDRFSAEMPDATLATLKIQPSEPRDSAVYFCASGLVRTGGFYGYTFGSGTRLTVV.

The V gene is TRBV6-5, the J gene TRBJ1-4; unclear D gene. Germline V gives CDR1 MNHEY, CDR2 SVGAGI. The CDR3 contains 13 residues. The V and J ends lost 3 bases and 8 bases respectively, with 10 bases between them. In DNA form, the CDR3 reads TGTGCCAGCAGTTATGAGGCTGGAGAAAAACTGTTTTTT. It specifies CASSYEAGEKLFF.

The chain couples TRBV19 to TRBJ1-1; 8 nucleotides match TRBD1. The junction had 15 bases not matched to a gene; V was cut back by 7 bases and J by 8 bases. The CDR3 consists of 15 residues. From germline, CDR1 is LNHDA and CDR2 SQIVND (reference sequence). The CDR3 nucleotides read TGTGCCAGTAAAAAACAGGGGGGAGGTTACAGGGAAGCTTTCTTT. Translation gives CASKKQGGGYREAFF.

The chain carries TRBV6-2 or TRBV6-3 and TRBJ2-7; 10 bases fit TRBD1. Trimming took 1 base from V and 3 from J; bases not matched to a gene: 12. The germline gives CDR1 MNHEY, CDR2 SVGEGT. This CDR3 contains 18 residues. The CDR3 DNA is TGTGCCAGCAGTTACTATAGTACCGGGACAGGGGAAATCTACGAGCAGTACTTC. Its translation is CASSYYSTGTGEIYEQYF.